Listed below are T cell receptor beta chains from one sample, sequenced in a study of spatial heterogeneity in lung cancer. One entry per CDR3 protein, called by TCRdb with MiXCR from the 5' RACE reads. The data contain almost 75,000 distinct CDR3 sequences, 10% to 15% of them seen just once; the ten biggest clones take up approximately 7%. Specimen: PBMCs, collected at surgery. The receptor source for this set is a male donor with early-stage non-small cell lung cancer. Both conserved end residues are part of each CDR3. D genes are given only for firm matches. Clone size is given for some rows only: seen once, a few or many times, or a class if the clone is expanded.

cdr3_aa | cdr3_nt | d_call | j_call | clone_size | v_call
CASSLGASDQETQYF | TGTGCCAGCAGCTTAGGGGCTAGCGATCAAGAGACCCAGTACTTC | NA | TRBJ2-5 | few | TRBV7-3
CSVVAGGETQYF | TGCAGCGTTGTAGCGGGAGGTGAGACCCAGTACTTC | TRBD2 | TRBJ2-5 | many | TRBV29-1
CAWSVPGEVTEAFF | TGTGCCTGGAGTGTACCAGGGGAAGTCACTGAAGCTTTCTTT | NA | TRBJ1-1 | few | TRBV30
CASSYDGGRTEAFF | TGTGCCAGCAGTTACGACGGGGGTCGAACTGAAGCTTTCTTT | NA | TRBJ1-1 | few | TRBV6-5
CASSQGGRSHNEQFF | TGTGCCAGCAGCCAAGGCGGGAGGTCCCACAATGAGCAGTTCTTC | TRBD2 | TRBJ2-1 | many | TRBV3-1
CASSSGQKNEKLFF | TGCGCCAGCAGCTCCGGACAGAAAAATGAAAAACTGTTTTTT | NA | TRBJ1-4 | NA | TRBV5-1
CASSIDRSGPALETQYF | TGTGCCAGTAGTATAGATCGGAGCGGGCCAGCTTTGGAGACCCAGTACTTC | NA | TRBJ2-5 | few | TRBV19
CSAPDRGQFGYTF | TGCAGTGCCCCAGACAGGGGGCAGTTTGGCTACACCTTC | TRBD1 | TRBJ1-2 | NA | TRBV20-1
CASSQESNGYTF | TGTGCCAGCAGCCAAGAGTCGAATGGCTACACCTTC | NA | TRBJ1-2 | many | TRBV3-1
CASRLTSGRAGELFF | TGCGCCAGCAGGCTGACTAGCGGGAGGGCCGGGGAGCTGTTTTTT | TRBD2 | TRBJ2-2 | many | TRBV4-3
CASRANRARGEAFF | TGTGCCAGCAGAGCGAACAGGGCTCGCGGTGAAGCTTTCTTT | NA | TRBJ1-1 | NA | TRBV11-2
CASSLAGYSEQYF | TGTGCCAGCAGCCTAGCGGGATACAGCGAGCAGTACTTC | TRBD2 | TRBJ2-7 | few | TRBV9
CASSPGPISYEQYF | TGTGCCAGTAGTCCGGGACCGATATCCTACGAGCAGTACTTC | NA | TRBJ2-7 | NA | TRBV19
CASTGLPNTGELFF | TGTGCCAGCACGGGACTTCCCAACACCGGGGAGCTGTTTTTT | NA | TRBJ2-2 | NA | TRBV5-4
CASSIDGGLAGVVHEQFF | TGTGCCAGTAGTATAGATGGGGGGCTAGCGGGAGTGGTACATGAGCAGTTCTTC | TRBD2 | TRBJ2-1 | few | TRBV19
CSVVTWGNTEAFF | TGCAGCGTTGTGACATGGGGTAACACTGAAGCTTTCTTT | NA | TRBJ1-1 | few | TRBV29-1
CASSLQGGMNYGYTF | TGCGCCAGCAGCTTACAGGGAGGGATGAACTATGGCTACACCTTC | NA | TRBJ1-2 | many | TRBV5-1
CASSLAPEWVRGRGDEQFF | TGTGCCAGCAGCTTAGCCCCAGAATGGGTGCGGGGGAGAGGTGATGAGCAGTTCTTC | TRBD2 | TRBJ2-1 | NA | TRBV7-9
CASSALIAGLAGGPSGSGELFF | TGTGCCAGCAGCGCTCTCATCGCGGGACTAGCGGGAGGGCCAAGTGGATCCGGGGAGCTGTTTTTT | TRBD2 | TRBJ2-2 | many | TRBV9
CASSLGGASSNEQFF | TGTGCCAGCAGCTTAGGAGGCGCTAGCAGCAATGAGCAGTTCTTC | NA | TRBJ2-1 | many | TRBV7-9
CASTPAAANEQFF | TGTGCCAGCACCCCCGCGGCAGCAAATGAGCAGTTCTTC | NA | TRBJ2-1 | few | TRBV27
CASSQDHVGYEQYF | TGTGCCAGCAGCCAAGATCATGTTGGATACGAGCAGTACTTC | NA | TRBJ2-7 | few | TRBV4-2
CASTLGGSYGYTF | TGTGCCAGCACCTTGGGGGGCTCCTATGGCTACACCTTC | NA | TRBJ1-2 | few | TRBV12-3/TRBV12-4
CASSLRQVTHEQFF | TGTGCCAGCAGCTTGCGGCAGGTTACTCACGAGCAGTTCTTC | NA | TRBJ2-1 | few | TRBV5-4
CSARHGAVPYNEQFF | TGCAGTGCTCGCCATGGGGCAGTTCCTTACAATGAGCAGTTCTTC | NA | TRBJ2-1 | few | TRBV20-1
CASSIAGTGDTQYF | TGTGCCAGTAGTATCGCCGGGACAGGCGATACGCAGTATTTT | TRBD1 | TRBJ2-3 | many | TRBV19
CASSTTTYEQYF | TGTGCCAGCAGTACTACTACCTACGAGCAGTACTTC | NA | TRBJ2-7 | NA | TRBV2
CSAVLAGEGEQFF | TGCAGTGCTGTTCTAGCGGGAGAGGGTGAGCAGTTCTTC | TRBD2 | TRBJ2-1 | few | TRBV20-1
CSGGQGAYYTF | TGCAGCGGGGGCCAAGGGGCATACTACACCTTC | NA | TRBJ1-2 | many | TRBV29-1
CASSPWSGTGYNEQFF | TGTGCCAGCAGCCCATGGTCCGGGACGGGTTACAATGAGCAGTTCTTC | NA | TRBJ2-1 | few | TRBV5-4
CSVPGPTYGYTF | TGCAGCGTCCCGGGACCGACTTATGGCTACACCTTC | NA | TRBJ1-2 | few | TRBV29-1
CASSRAGALSGNTIYF | TGTGCCAGCAGTCGAGCGGGGGCTCTATCCGGAAACACCATATATTTT | NA | TRBJ1-3 | many | TRBV27
CASSQVLAGGPTGETQYF | TGTGCCAGCAGCCAAGTTCTAGCGGGAGGGCCGACAGGAGAGACCCAGTACTTC | TRBD2 | TRBJ2-5 | NA | TRBV3-1
CASSAGAGGGNEQYF | TGTGCCAGCAGCGCCGGGGCAGGGGGTGGCAACGAGCAGTACTTC | TRBD1 | TRBJ2-7 | few | TRBV12-3/TRBV12-4
CASSVGGDAEAFF | TGTGCCAGCAGCGTAGGAGGGGATGCTGAAGCTTTCTTT | NA | TRBJ1-1 | many | TRBV9
CASSQFTGQPQHF | TGTGCCAGCAGCCAGTTCACGGGTCAGCCCCAGCATTTT | NA | TRBJ1-5 | few | TRBV3-1
CASSPQWDTQYF | TGTGCCAGCAGTCCACAGTGGGATACGCAGTATTTT | NA | TRBJ2-3 | many | TRBV6-5
CSFLTDHEQYF | TGCAGCTTCTTGACAGACCACGAGCAGTACTTC | NA | TRBJ2-7 | many | TRBV29-1
CSAGGGRGNQPQHF | TGCAGTGCTGGAGGAGGGAGGGGCAATCAGCCCCAGCATTTT | NA | TRBJ1-5 | few | TRBV20-1
CASSSTMADTQYF | TGTGCCAGCAGCTCGACCATGGCAGATACGCAGTATTTT | NA | TRBJ2-3 | NA | TRBV7-2
CASRRGTGPYEQYF | TGCGCCAGCAGACGCGGGACAGGGCCGTACGAGCAGTACTTC | TRBD1 | TRBJ2-7 | NA | TRBV5-1
CASSLGSYGYTF | TGTGCCAGCAGCTTAGGCAGCTATGGCTACACCTTC | NA | TRBJ1-2 | NA | TRBV11-3
CSVTRTDREQYF | TGCAGCGTTACTCGGACCGACCGCGAGCAGTACTTC | NA | TRBJ2-7 | many | TRBV29-1
CASSFAGAYEQYF | TGTGCCAGCAGTTTCGCCGGAGCCTACGAGCAGTACTTC | NA | TRBJ2-7 | few | TRBV28
CASSFPGNSAGANVLTF | TGTGCCAGCAGTTTCCCGGGTAACTCCGCCGGGGCCAACGTCCTGACTTTC | NA | TRBJ2-6 | many | TRBV12-3/TRBV12-4
CASSYSVGNTEAFF | TGTGCCAGCAGTTACTCGGTGGGGAACACTGAAGCTTTCTTT | NA | TRBJ1-1 | NA | TRBV6-5